This T cell receptor (beta chain) was identified in a study of patients and donors after allogeneic stem cell transplantation. This clonotype was seen more than once but under ten times. TCRdb analysed the RT-PCR reads with MiXCR anew, one entry per CDR3 protein. The profile shows 400,000 to 500,000 distinct CDR3 sequences, 16% of them singletons. CDR1 is SEHNR, CDR2 FQNEAQ, per germline (reference sequence). V was pared by 1 base and J by 4 bases, with 14 bases between. The CDR3 runs 15 residues. V is TRBV7-9 and J is TRBJ2-7; weak D call: TRBD1 (6 bases). This receptor was taken from a human donor who was either an allogeneic HSCT recipient or a stem cell or donor lymphocyte infusion donor (not recorded which). It is not recorded whose cells these are; they may come from a transplant donor. The sequenced sample consisted of blood, either unsorted or a sorted T cell fraction (not recorded which). The CDR3 nucleotides are TGTGCCAGCAGCTTAGACCTTCTAAGGGGGTACGAGCAGTACTTC. Amino acid sequence: CASSLDLLRGYEQYF.